The rows below give T cell receptor beta chains drawn from one sample of a study of radiotherapy plus CTLA-4 blockade in lung cancer. Only in-frame clones appear in the TCRdb table, and some are missing; sequencing was by immunoSEQ multiplex PCR. The sample carries some 64,000 clones, 65% to 85% recorded once. The input for sequencing was peripheral blood, taken from a patient treated with radiotherapy plus ipilimumab. Source of these receptors: a human donor with non-small cell lung cancer whose response to radiotherapy plus ipilimumab could not be evaluated. Some clones in this sample may be carry-over from other donors' samples. Each CDR3 is given with its conserved first and last residue. Fields, in order: clone size, J gene, V gene, CDR3 protein. The listing skips clone size in some rows; elsewhere it reads once, few, many or a size class.

clone size: NA; J gene: TRBJ2-1; V gene: TRBV7-9; CDR3 protein: CASSLERESREQFF
clone size: NA; J gene: TRBJ2-7; V gene: TRBV7-8; CDR3 protein: CASSLYPDRVGAYEQYF
clone size: once; J gene: TRBJ1-1; V gene: TRBV19; CDR3 protein: CASSPRDSRNTEAFF
clone size: NA; J gene: TRBJ1-1; V gene: TRBV5-1; CDR3 protein: CASSLVSGSRATEAFF
clone size: NA; J gene: TRBJ1-4; V gene: TRBV5-1; CDR3 protein: CASSLVRTAATNEKLFF
clone size: NA; J gene: TRBJ2-3; V gene: TRBV7-2; CDR3 protein: CASSGQVGATDTQYF
clone size: few; J gene: TRBJ1-4; V gene: TRBV19; CDR3 protein: CASRPLTGGQTNEKLFF
clone size: NA; J gene: TRBJ2-2; V gene: TRBV18; CDR3 protein: CASSPLGQAGSGVTGELFF
clone size: few; J gene: TRBJ2-3; V gene: TRBV28; CDR3 protein: CASSLSLAGGPADTQYF
clone size: few; J gene: TRBJ2-1; V gene: TRBV11-2; CDR3 protein: CASTQLGAGTNEQFF
clone size: NA; J gene: TRBJ2-7; V gene: TRBV9; CDR3 protein: CASSVGAGVSYEQYF
clone size: once; J gene: TRBJ1-1; V gene: TRBV5-6; CDR3 protein: CASSLGRGLTEAFF
clone size: NA; J gene: TRBJ1-3; V gene: TRBV5-1; CDR3 protein: CASSLATKEDTIYF
clone size: NA; J gene: TRBJ2-6; V gene: TRBV6-1; CDR3 protein: CASSEQGWGSGANVLTF
clone size: NA; J gene: TRBJ2-7; V gene: TRBV2; CDR3 protein: CASSQDTYYEQYF
clone size: few; J gene: TRBJ1-5; V gene: TRBV27; CDR3 protein: CASSYRPEGNQPQHF
clone size: NA; J gene: TRBJ1-4; V gene: TRBV7-2; CDR3 protein: CASSHRVPLRSTNEKLFF
clone size: NA; J gene: TRBJ2-7; V gene: TRBV28; CDR3 protein: CASSPPSGQGTDEQYF
clone size: NA; J gene: TRBJ2-7; V gene: TRBV6-5; CDR3 protein: CASSSTSGGEQYF
clone size: NA; J gene: TRBJ2-1; V gene: TRBV5-1; CDR3 protein: CASSLSGQNNEQFF
clone size: NA; J gene: TRBJ2-3; V gene: TRBV28; CDR3 protein: CASTPGLAGGPTDTQYF
clone size: once; J gene: TRBJ2-1; V gene: TRBV7-2; CDR3 protein: CASSLDGTPFNEQFF
clone size: NA; J gene: TRBJ1-4; V gene: TRBV5-1; CDR3 protein: CASSPGSATNEKLFF
clone size: NA; J gene: TRBJ1-5; V gene: TRBV28; CDR3 protein: CASREIQGQPQHF
clone size: NA; J gene: TRBJ2-3; V gene: TRBV2; CDR3 protein: CAGNPSRGTDTQYF
clone size: NA; J gene: TRBJ2-3; V gene: TRBV19; CDR3 protein: CASSMEPQADTQYF
clone size: NA; J gene: TRBJ1-5; V gene: TRBV4-1; CDR3 protein: CASSQDMGRTHQPQHF
clone size: NA; J gene: TRBJ2-1; V gene: TRBV11-2; CDR3 protein: CASSSGQVQFF
clone size: once; J gene: TRBJ1-2; V gene: TRBV28; CDR3 protein: CASSVLTGESNYGYTF
clone size: NA; J gene: TRBJ1-4; V gene: TRBV6-6; CDR3 protein: CASSVTVFGEKLFF
clone size: NA; J gene: TRBJ2-7; V gene: TRBV5-1; CDR3 protein: CASSLASGQRAYEQYF
clone size: NA; J gene: TRBJ1-5; V gene: TRBV15; CDR3 protein: CATSRGRYSNQPQHF
clone size: NA; J gene: TRBJ2-5; V gene: TRBV13; CDR3 protein: CASSPTGQAQETQYF
clone size: NA; J gene: TRBJ2-1; V gene: TRBV5-1; CDR3 protein: CASSYLSAGGPFNEQFF
clone size: once; J gene: TRBJ2-5; V gene: TRBV11-1; CDR3 protein: CASSSLQGTQYF
clone size: NA; J gene: TRBJ1-1; V gene: TRBV5-6; CDR3 protein: CASSFPTGNTEAFF
clone size: few; J gene: TRBJ2-7; V gene: TRBV6-1; CDR3 protein: CASVKAGAISYEQYF
clone size: NA; J gene: TRBJ1-2; V gene: TRBV6-6; CDR3 protein: CASSTGGADYGYTF
clone size: NA; J gene: TRBJ1-6; V gene: TRBV6-1; CDR3 protein: CASSEVQGDSPLHF
clone size: NA; J gene: TRBJ1-2; V gene: TRBV28; CDR3 protein: CASSTGDGYTF
clone size: NA; J gene: TRBJ1-2; V gene: TRBV5-1; CDR3 protein: CASSSGTGAGNYGYTF
clone size: few; J gene: TRBJ1-5; V gene: TRBV19; CDR3 protein: CASSVKQGAFGYSNQPQHF
clone size: NA; J gene: TRBJ2-7; V gene: TRBV7-2; CDR3 protein: CASSLPGRPTYEQYF
clone size: once; J gene: TRBJ2-5; V gene: TRBV5-1; CDR3 protein: CASSLSLAGDSHQETQYF
clone size: NA; J gene: TRBJ2-7; V gene: TRBV18; CDR3 protein: CASSPGGGAPYEQYF
clone size: NA; J gene: TRBJ1-4; V gene: TRBV5-1; CDR3 protein: CASSLEGREDEKLFF
clone size: NA; J gene: TRBJ1-2; V gene: TRBV4-1; CDR3 protein: CASSPRLGGDWGGYTF
clone size: once; J gene: TRBJ1-4; V gene: TRBV4-1; CDR3 protein: CASSGEGVGVKKLFF
clone size: NA; J gene: TRBJ1-1; V gene: TRBV9; CDR3 protein: CASRRTGTGAGEAFF
clone size: NA; J gene: TRBJ1-2; V gene: TRBV19; CDR3 protein: CASSKVQGGDYYGYTF
clone size: once; J gene: TRBJ1-2; V gene: TRBV5-1; CDR3 protein: CASSLDPGTGTYGYTF
clone size: NA; J gene: TRBJ1-5; V gene: TRBV11-3; CDR3 protein: CASSLEWDRYQPQHF